This TCR beta chain is from a study of blood T cell repertoires in COVID-19. CDR1 and CDR2 from the germline V gene are SGDLS and YYNGEE. V lost 3 bases and J lost 6; bases outside the gene matches: 3. The CDR3 is 14 amino acids. Method: immunoSEQ multiplex PCR; TCRdb's copy keeps in-frame clones and lacks some. The sample shows 200,000 to 250,000 clones, 92% of them seen only once. This TCR came from a man between 60 and 75 years old with COVID-19, enrolled during active disease. J is TRBJ2-3 and V is TRBV9; 11 positions match TRBD2. The sequenced sample was peripheral blood. CDR3 sequence: CASSAGLAVDTQYF. CDR3 in DNA: TGTGCCAGCAGCGCGGGACTAGCGGTCGATACGCAGTATTTT.